The clone carrying this T cell receptor (beta chain) was seen a single time. Its antigen is undetermined. This entry is derived from a study of neoadjuvant nivolumab and ipilimumab in lung cancer. Measured with immunoSEQ multiplex PCR; TCRdb has only the in-frame clones, and not every one. The sample holds tens of thousands of clones; about four fifths are singletons and the top ten take more than 20%. The study's findings and limits: Only two of four nivolumab-treated tumors gained richness and clonality by surgery.

Trimming pared 0 bases from V and 4 bases from J, leaving 7 bases between. The V gene's germline CDR1 is SGHRS and CDR2 YFSETQ. The CDR3 extends over 13 amino acids. This receptor was obtained from an adult with non-small cell lung cancer. The sequencing used peripheral blood, collected before neoadjuvant nivolumab, alone or with ipilimumab. The rearrangement joins TRBV5-1 to TRBJ1-1; D perhaps matches TRBD1 (5 bases). The CDR3 region is CASSLEGSTEAFF. For the CDR3, the DNA is TGCGCCAGCAGCTTGGAGGGGAGCACTGAAGCTTTCTTT.